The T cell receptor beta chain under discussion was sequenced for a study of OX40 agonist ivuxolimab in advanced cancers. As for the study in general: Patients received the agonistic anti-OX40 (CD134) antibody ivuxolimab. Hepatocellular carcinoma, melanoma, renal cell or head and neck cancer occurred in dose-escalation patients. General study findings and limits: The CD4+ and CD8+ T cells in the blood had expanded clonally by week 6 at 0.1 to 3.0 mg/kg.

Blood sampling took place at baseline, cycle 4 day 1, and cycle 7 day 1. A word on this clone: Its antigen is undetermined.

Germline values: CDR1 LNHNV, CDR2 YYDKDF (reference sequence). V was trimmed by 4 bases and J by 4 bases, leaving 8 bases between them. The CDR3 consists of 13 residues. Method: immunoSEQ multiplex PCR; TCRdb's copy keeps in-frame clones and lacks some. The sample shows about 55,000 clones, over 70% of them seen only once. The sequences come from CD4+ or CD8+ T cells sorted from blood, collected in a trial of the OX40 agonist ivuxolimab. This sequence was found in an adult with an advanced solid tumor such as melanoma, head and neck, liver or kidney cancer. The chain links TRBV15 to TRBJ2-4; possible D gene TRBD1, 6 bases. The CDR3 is CATSKDSKNIQYF. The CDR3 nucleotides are TGTGCCACCAGCAAGGACAGTAAAAACATTCAGTACTTC.